Within the sample, the clone carrying this T cell receptor (beta chain) is medium-sized. Its specificity is unknown. TCRdb called the 5' RACE reads again in MiXCR, with one record for every CDR3 protein. Of fewer than 60,000 distinct CDR3 sequences in the sample, around 26% were seen once. Study-wide results and caveats: Greatest tumor Treg TCR overlap was with tumor naive CD4+ cells.

From germline, CDR1 is MNHEY and CDR2 SVGAGI. This CDR3 is 20 amino acids long. The V and J ends lost 0 bases and 3 bases respectively, with 21 bases between them. The sequenced sample was naive CD4+ T cells sorted from blood. Subset indicated: naive CD4+ T cells, CD4+CD45RA+CD25-. This chain joins TRBV6-5 and TRBJ2-6; possible D gene TRBD1, 6 bases. This receptor was obtained from a female donor with breast cancer. CDR3 region: CASSYSISGGAVRGANVLTF. The DNA of the CDR3 is TGTGCCAGCAGTTACTCGATTAGTGGGGGCGCAGTTCGTGGGGCCAACGTCCTGACTTTC.